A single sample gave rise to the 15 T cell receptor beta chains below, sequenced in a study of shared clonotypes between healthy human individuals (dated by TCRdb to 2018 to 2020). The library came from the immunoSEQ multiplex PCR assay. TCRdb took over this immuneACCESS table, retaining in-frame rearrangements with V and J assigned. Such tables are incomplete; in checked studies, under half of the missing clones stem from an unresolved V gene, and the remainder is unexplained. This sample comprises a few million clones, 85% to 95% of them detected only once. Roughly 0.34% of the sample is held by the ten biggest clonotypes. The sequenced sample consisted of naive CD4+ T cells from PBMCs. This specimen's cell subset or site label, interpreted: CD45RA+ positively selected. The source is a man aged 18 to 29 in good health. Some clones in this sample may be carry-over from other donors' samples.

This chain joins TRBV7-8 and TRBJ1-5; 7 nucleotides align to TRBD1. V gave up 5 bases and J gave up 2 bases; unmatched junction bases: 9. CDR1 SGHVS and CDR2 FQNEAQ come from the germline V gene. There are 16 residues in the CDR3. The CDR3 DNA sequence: TGTGCCAGCAGCGCAGACAGGGTACTTGGCAATCAGCCCCAGCATTTT. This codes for CASSADRVLGNQPQHF.

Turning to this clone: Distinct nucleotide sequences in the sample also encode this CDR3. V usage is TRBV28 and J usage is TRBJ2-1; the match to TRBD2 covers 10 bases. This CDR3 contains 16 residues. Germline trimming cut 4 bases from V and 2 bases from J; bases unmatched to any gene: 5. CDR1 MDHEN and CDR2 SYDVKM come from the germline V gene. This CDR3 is CASSSSAGGPYNEQFF. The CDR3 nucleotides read TGTGCCAGCAGTTCCTCAGCGGGAGGGCCCTACAATGAGCAGTTCTTC.

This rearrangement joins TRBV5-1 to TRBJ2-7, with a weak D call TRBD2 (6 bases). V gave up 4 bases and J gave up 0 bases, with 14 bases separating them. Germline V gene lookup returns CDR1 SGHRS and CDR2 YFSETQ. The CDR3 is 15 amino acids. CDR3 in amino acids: CASSPAEGLSYEQYF. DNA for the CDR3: TGCGCCAGCAGCCCCGCGGAGGGGCTCTCCTACGAGCAGTACTTC. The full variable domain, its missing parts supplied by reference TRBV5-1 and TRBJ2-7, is KAGVTQTPRYLIKTRGQQVTLSCSPISGHRSVSWYQQTPGQGLQFLFEYFSETQRNKGNFPGRFSGRQFSNSRSEMNVSTLELGDSALYLCASSPAEGLSYEQYFGPGTRLTVT.

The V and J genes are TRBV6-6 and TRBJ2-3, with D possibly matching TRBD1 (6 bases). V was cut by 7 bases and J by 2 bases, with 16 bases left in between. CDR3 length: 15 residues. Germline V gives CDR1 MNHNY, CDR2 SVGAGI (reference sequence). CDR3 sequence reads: CASTAGQGITDTQYF. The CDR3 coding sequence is TGTGCCAGCACCGCCGGCCAGGGGATCACAGATACGCAGTATTTT.

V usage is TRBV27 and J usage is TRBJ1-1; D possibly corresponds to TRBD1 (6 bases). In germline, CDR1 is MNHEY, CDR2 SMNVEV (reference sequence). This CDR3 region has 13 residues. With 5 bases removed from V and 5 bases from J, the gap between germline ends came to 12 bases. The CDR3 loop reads CASSLRGTTEAFF. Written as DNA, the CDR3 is TGTGCCAGCAGTCTGAGGGGGACGACTGAAGCTTTCTTT.

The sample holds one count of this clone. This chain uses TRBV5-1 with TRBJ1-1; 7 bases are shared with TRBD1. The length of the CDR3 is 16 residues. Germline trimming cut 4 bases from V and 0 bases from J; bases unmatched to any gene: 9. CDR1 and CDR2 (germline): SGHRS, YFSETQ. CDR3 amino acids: CASSAGTDFMNTEAFF. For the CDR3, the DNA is TGCGCCAGCAGCGCCGGGACAGACTTCATGAACACTGAAGCTTTCTTT.

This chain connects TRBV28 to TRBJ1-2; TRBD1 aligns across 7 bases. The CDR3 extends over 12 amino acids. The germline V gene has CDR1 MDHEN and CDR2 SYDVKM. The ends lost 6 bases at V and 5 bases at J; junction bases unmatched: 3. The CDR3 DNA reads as TGTGCCAGCAGGGGGACAGAGTATGGCTACACCTTC. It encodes CASRGTEYGYTF.

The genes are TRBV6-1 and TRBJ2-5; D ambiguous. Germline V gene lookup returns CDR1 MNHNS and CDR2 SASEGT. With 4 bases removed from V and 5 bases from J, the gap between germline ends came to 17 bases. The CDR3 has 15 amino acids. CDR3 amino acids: CASSAWPRGVETQYF. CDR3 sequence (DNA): TGTGCCAGCAGTGCTTGGCCTCGCGGTGTGGAGACCCAGTACTTC.

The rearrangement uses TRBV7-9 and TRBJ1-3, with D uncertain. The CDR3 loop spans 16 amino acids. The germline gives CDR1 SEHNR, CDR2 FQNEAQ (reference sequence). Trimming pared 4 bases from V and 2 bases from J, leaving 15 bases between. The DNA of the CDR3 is TGTGCCAGCAGCTCGGTGGTTAGCGGGGCTGGAAACACCATATATTTT. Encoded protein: CASSSVVSGAGNTIYF.

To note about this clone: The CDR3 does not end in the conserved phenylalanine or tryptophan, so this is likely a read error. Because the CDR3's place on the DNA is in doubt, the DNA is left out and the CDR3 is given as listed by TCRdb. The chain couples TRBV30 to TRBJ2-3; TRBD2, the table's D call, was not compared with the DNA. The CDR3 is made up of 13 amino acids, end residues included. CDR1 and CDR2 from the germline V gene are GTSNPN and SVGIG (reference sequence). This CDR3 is CAWSPRGGLAGSV.

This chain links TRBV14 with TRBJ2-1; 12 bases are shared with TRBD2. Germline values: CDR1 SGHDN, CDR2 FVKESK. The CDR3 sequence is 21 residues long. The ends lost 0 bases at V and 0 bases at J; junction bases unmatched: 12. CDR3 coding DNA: TGTGCCAGCAGCCAAGAGATTTACAGCGGACTAGCGGGGAGCTCCTACAATGAGCAGTTCTTC. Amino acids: CASSQEIYSGLAGSSYNEQFF. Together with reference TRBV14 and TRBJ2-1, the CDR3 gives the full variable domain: EAGVTQFPSHSVIEKGQTVTLRCDPISGHDNLYWYRRVMGKEIKFLLHFVKESKQDESGMPNNRFLAERTGGTYSTLKVQPAELEDSGVYFCASSQEIYSGLAGSSYNEQFFGPGTRLTVL.

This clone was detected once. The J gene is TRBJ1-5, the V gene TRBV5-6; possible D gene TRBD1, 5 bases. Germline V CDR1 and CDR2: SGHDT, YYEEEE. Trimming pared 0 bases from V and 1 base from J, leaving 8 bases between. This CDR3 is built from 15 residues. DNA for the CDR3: TGTGCCAGCAGCTTGGGCCCAGGGAGCAATCAGCCCCAGCATTTT. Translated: CASSLGPGSNQPQHF.

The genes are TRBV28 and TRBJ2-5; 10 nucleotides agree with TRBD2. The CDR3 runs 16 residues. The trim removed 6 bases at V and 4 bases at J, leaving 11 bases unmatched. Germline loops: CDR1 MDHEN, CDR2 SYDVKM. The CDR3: CASSGAGGLFGETQYF. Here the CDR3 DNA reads TGTGCCAGCAGCGGAGCGGGAGGGTTGTTCGGAGAGACCCAGTACTTC.

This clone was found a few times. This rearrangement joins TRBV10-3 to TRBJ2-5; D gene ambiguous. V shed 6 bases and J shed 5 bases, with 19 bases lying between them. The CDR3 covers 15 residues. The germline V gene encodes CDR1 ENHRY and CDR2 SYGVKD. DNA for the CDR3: TGTGCCATCAGCAGAGTGTCCCCCGTTGAGGAGACCCAGTACTTC. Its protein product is CAISRVSPVEETQYF.

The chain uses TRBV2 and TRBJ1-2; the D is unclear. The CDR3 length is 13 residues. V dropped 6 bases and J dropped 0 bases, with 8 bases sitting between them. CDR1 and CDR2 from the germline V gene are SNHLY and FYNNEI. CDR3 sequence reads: CASRDKANYGYTF. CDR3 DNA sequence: TGTGCCAGCAGAGACAAAGCTAACTATGGCTACACCTTC.